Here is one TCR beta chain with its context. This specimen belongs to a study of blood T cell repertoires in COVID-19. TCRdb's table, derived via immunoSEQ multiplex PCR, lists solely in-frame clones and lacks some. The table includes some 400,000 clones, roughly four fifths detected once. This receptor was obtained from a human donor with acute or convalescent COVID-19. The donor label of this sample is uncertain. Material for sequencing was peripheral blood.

This chain's CDR3 is CASSRGSFSYEQYF. The CDR3 bases are TGTGCCAGCAGCCGTGGGAGTTTTTCCTACGAGCAGTACTTC. The J gene is TRBJ2-7, the V gene TRBV7-8; tentatively, D is TRBD2 (5 bases). The CDR3 totals 14 residues. Trimming cost V 5 bases and J 1 base, with 12 bases left between them. CDR1 is SGHVS, CDR2 FQNEAQ, per germline.